The T cell receptor beta chain under discussion was sequenced for a study of beta chain features in type 1 diabetes. Study outcomes and limitations: VDJ junctions from type 1 diabetes patients carried fewer insertions and larger deletions. A moderate, significant TCRB CDR3 shortening appeared in type 1 diabetes across four CD4+ subsets. In comparison with healthy donors, patients had naive, central memory and Treg TCRB repertoires that appeared more similar.

As for this clone: Its antigen remains unknown.

cDNA synthesis used the whole RNA isolate, giving expressed TCRB sequences. TCRdb's table, derived via immunoSEQ multiplex PCR, lists solely in-frame clones and lacks some. The sample yields about 660,000 clones, around an eighth seen once. CDR1 SGHNT and CDR2 YENEEA come from the germline V gene. The CDR3 consists of 15 residues. J was trimmed by 3 bases and V by 4 bases; bases with no gene match: 5. Donors contributed one heparinised blood draw apiece, averaging approximately 0.12 L. Sorting that relied on CD45RO/CCR7/CD25/CD127/CD95/CD27 yielded CD4+ naive, central memory, regulatory and stem cell-like memory cells.

The sample consisted of naive CD4+ T cells from blood. The sequence was collected from a man younger than 35 with type 1 diabetes. V and J are TRBV11-3 and TRBJ2-1; 8 bases map to TRBD2. CDR3 DNA sequence: TGTGCCAGCAGCTCCGGGACTAGTAACTACAATGAGCAGTTCTTC. Amino acids: CASSSGTSNYNEQFF.